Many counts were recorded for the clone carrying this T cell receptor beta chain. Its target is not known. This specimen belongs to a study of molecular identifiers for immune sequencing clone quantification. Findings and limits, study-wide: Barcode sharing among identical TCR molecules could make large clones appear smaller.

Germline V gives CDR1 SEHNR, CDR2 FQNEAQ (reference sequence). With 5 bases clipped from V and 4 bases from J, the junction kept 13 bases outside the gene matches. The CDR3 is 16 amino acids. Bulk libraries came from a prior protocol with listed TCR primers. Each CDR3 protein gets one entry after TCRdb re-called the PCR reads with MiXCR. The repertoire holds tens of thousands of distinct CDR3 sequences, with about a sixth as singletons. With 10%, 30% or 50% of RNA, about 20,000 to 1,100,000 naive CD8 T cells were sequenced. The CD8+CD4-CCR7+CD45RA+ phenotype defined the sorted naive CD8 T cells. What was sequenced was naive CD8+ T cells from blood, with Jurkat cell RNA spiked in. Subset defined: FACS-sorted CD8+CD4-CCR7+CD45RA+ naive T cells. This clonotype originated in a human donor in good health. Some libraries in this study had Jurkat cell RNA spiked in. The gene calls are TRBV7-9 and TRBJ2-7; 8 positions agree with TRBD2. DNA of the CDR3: TGTGCCAGCAGCAGTAGCATCAGCGGGAGAGGGTACGAGCAGTACTTC. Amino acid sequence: CASSSSISGRGYEQYF. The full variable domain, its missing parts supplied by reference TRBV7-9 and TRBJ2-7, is DTGVSQNPRHKITKRGQNVTFRCDPISEHNRLYWYRQTLGQGPEFLTYFQNEAQLEKSRLLSDRFSAERPKGSFSTLEIQRTEQGDSAMYLCASSSSISGRGYEQYFGPGTRLTVT.